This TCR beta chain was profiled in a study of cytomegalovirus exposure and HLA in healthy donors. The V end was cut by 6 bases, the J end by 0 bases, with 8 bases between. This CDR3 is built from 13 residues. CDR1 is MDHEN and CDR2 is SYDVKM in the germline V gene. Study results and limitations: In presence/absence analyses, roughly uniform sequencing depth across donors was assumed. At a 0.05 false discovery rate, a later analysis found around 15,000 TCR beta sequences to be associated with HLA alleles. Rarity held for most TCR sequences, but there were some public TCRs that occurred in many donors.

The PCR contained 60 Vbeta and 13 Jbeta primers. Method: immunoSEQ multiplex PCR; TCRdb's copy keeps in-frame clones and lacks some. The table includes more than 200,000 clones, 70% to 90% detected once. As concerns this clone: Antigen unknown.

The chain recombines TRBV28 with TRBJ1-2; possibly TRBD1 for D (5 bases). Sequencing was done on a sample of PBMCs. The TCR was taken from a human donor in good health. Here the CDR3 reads CASSPGTNYGYTF. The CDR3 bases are TGTGCCAGCAGCCCAGGGACTAACTATGGCTACACCTTC.